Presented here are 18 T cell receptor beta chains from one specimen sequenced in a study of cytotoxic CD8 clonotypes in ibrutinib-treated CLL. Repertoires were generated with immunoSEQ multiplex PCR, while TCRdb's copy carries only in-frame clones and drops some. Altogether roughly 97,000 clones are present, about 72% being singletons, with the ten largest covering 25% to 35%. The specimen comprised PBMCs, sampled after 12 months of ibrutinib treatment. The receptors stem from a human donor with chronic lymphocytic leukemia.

CDR3 sequence (DNA): TGTGCCAGCAGTCGGGTTGGGGGGGGCGCCGATAATTCACCCCTCCACTTT. Translated: CASSRVGGGADNSPLHF. The chain couples TRBV2 to TRBJ1-6, with D perhaps matching TRBD1 (6 bases). This CDR3 comprises 17 residues. V was clipped by 5 bases and J by 5 bases, with 19 bases between them. CDR1 SNHLY and CDR2 FYNNEI come from the germline V gene.

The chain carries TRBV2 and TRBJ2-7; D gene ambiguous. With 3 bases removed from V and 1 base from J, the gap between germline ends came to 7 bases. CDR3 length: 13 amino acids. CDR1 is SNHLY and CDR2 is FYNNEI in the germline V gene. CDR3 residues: CASSENDSYEQYF. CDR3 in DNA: TGTGCCAGCAGTGAGAATGATTCCTACGAGCAGTACTTC. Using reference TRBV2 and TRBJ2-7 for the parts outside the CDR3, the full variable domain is EPEVTQTPSHQVTQMGQEVILRCVPISNHLYFYWYRQILGQKVEFLVSFYNNEISEKSEIFDDQFSVERPDGSNFTLKIRSTKLEDSAMYFCASSENDSYEQYFGPGTRLTVT.

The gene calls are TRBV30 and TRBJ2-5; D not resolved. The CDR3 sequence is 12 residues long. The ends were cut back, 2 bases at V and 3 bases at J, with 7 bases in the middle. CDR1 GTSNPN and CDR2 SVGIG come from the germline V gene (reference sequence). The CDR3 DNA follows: TGTGCCTGGAGTCTAAAGAAAGAGACCCAGTACTTC. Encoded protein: CAWSLKKETQYF.

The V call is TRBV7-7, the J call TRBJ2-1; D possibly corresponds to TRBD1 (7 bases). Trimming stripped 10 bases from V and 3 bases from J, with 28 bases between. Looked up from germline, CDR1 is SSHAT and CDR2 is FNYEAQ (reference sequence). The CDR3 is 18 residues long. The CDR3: CANPPPPRAGQYYNEQFF. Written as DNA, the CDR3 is TGTGCCAACCCACCCCCGCCCCGTGCGGGACAGTACTACAATGAGCAGTTCTTC.

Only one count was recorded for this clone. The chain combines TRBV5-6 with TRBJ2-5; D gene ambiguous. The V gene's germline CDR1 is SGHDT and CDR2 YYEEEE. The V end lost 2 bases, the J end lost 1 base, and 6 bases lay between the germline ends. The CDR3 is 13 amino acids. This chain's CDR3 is CASSFTVQETQYF. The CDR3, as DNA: TGTGCCAGCAGCTTTACAGTCCAAGAGACCCAGTACTTC.

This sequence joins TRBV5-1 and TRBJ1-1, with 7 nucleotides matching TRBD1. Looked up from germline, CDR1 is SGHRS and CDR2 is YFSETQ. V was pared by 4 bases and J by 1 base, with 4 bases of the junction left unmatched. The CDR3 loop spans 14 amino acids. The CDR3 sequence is CASSVRQGNTEAFF. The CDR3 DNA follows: TGCGCCAGCAGCGTTCGACAGGGGAACACTGAAGCTTTCTTT.

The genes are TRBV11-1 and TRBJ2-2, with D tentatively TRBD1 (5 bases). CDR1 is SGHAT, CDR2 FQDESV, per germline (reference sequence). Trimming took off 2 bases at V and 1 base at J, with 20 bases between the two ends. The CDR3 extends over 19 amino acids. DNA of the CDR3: TGTGCCAGCAGCTTAACAGGTGGCTACAAAACCCGGAACACCGGGGAGCTGTTTTTT. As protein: CASSLTGGYKTRNTGELFF.

The CDR3 loop reads CASSLERRGGLDEQFF. The CDR3 DNA is TGTGCCAGCAGCTTAGAAAGGCGGGGGGGTTTGGATGAGCAGTTCTTC. The chain uses TRBV7-8 and TRBJ2-1, with 9 bases aligning to TRBD2. V was pared by 1 base and J by 8 bases, with 9 bases of the junction left unmatched. The germline gives CDR1 SGHVS, CDR2 FQNEAQ. The CDR3 is made up of 16 amino acids.

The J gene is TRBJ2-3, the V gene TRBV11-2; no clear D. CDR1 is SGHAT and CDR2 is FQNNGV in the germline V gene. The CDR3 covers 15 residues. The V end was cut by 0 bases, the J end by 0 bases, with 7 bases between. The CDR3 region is CASSLERRSTDTQYF. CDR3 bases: TGTGCCAGCAGCTTAGAAAGGCGGAGCACAGATACGCAGTATTTT.

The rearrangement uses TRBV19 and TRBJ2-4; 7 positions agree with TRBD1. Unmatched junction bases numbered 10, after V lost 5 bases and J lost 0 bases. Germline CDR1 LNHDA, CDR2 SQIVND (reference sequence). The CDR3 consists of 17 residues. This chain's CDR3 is CASSADRAREAKNIQYF. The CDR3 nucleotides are TGTGCCAGTAGTGCCGACAGGGCTCGGGAAGCCAAAAACATTCAGTACTTC.

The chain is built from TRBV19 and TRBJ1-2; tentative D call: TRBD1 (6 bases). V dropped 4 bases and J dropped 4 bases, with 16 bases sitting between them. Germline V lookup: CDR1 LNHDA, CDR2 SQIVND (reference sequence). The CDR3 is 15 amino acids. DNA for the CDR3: TGTGCCAGTAGTACAGATGGACAGCGGGCCTATGGCTACACCTTC. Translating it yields CASSTDGQRAYGYTF.

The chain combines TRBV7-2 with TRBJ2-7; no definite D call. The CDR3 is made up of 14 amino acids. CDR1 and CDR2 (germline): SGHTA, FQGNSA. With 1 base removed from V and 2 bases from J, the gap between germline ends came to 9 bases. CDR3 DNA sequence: TGTGCCAGCAGCTTAGTAGAGAAGGCCTACGAGCAGTACTTC. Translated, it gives CASSLVEKAYEQYF.

In DNA form, the CDR3 reads TGTGCCAGCAGCCCGGGGGCGGTATCTAGATACGAGCAGTACTTC. Translation gives CASSPGAVSRYEQYF. The genes are TRBV11-3 and TRBJ2-7; perhaps D is TRBD1 or TRBD2 (6 bases each). Germline CDR1 SGHNT, CDR2 YENEEA. CDR3 length: 15 amino acids. V was pared by 5 bases and J by 4 bases, with 18 bases between.

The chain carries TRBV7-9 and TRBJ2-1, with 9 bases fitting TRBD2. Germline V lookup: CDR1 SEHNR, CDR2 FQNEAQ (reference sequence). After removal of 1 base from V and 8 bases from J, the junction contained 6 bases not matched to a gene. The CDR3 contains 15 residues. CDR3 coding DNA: TGTGCCAGCAGCTTAGGAACCGGGACTAGCTATGAGCAGTTCTTC. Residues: CASSLGTGTSYEQFF.

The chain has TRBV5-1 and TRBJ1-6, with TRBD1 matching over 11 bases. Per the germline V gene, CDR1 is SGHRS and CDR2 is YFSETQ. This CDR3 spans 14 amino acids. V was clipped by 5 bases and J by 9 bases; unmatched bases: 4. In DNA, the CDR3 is TGCGCCAGCAGTCCCGGGACAGGGGGTTCACCCCTCCACTTT. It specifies CASSPGTGGSPLHF.

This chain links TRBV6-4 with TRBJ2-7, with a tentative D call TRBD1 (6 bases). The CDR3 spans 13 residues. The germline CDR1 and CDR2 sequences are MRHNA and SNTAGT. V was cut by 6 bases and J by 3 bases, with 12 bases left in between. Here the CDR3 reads CASSLLQGYEQYF. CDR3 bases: TGTGCCAGCAGCCTACTACAGGGCTACGAGCAGTACTTC.

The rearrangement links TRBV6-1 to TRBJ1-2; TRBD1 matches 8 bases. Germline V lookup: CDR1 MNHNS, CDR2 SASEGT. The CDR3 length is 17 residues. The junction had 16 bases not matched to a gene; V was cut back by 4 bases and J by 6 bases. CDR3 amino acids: CASSVQGALIDGDGYTF. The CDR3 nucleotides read TGTGCCAGCAGTGTCCAGGGGGCGCTTATCGACGGTGATGGCTACACCTTC.

This CDR3 is CASSRGTGRRETQYF. The CDR3, as DNA: TGTGCCAGCAGCCGCGGGACAGGAAGGCGAGAGACCCAGTACTTC. The V call is TRBV21-1, the J call TRBJ2-5; TRBD1, the table's D call, lacks a check against the DNA. TRBV21-1 is designated a pseudogene. The CDR3 runs 15 residues.